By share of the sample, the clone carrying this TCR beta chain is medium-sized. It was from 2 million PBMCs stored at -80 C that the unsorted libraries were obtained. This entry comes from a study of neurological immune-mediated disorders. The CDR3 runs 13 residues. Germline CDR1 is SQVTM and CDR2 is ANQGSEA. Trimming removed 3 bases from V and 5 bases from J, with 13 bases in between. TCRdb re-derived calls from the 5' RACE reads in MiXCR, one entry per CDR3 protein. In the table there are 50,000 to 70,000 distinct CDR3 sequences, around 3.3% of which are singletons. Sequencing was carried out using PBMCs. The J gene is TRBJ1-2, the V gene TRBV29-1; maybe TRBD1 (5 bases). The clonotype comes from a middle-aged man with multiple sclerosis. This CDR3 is CSVERGLGYGYTF. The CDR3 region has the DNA TGCAGCGTTGAGAGGGGACTAGGTTATGGCTACACCTTC.